The rows below give T cell receptor beta chains drawn from one sample of a study of T cell changes during pregnancy in multiple sclerosis. TCRdb keeps only in-frame clones here, not all; method: immunoSEQ multiplex PCR. The table records 50,000 to 65,000 clones, 92% of them present only once. The input for sequencing was peripheral blood, taken in the first trimester of pregnancy. The receptors originated from a female donor with multiple sclerosis, enrolled in a pregnancy study. Each CDR3 is given with its conserved first and last residue. A D gene is named only where the DNA matches it firmly. Clone size appears in some rows only: once, few, many, or a class for an expanded clone.

TRBD1	NA	TRBV9	TRBJ1-2	TGTGCCAGCAGCGCCCGGGACAGCCGAGGGAACTATGGCTACACCTTC	CASSARDSRGNYGYTF
NA	NA	TRBV18	TRBJ1-5	TGTGCCAGCTCCCTTGGACAGAGGGGACAGCCCCAGCATTTT	CASSLGQRGQPQHF
NA	NA	TRBV5-4	TRBJ2-7	TGTGCCAGCAGCTTGGGCGCGGCCTACGAGCAGTACTTC	CASSLGAAYEQYF
TRBD1	NA	TRBV19	TRBJ1-1	TGTGCCAGTAGTACGGGGACAGGGTGGACTGAAGCTTTCTTT	CASSTGTGWTEAFF
NA	NA	TRBV18	TRBJ1-6	TGTGCCAGCTCCGGACAGTTTAATTCACCCCTCCACTTT	CASSGQFNSPLHF
TRBD1	NA	TRBV30	TRBJ1-1	TGTGCCTGGAAATCAGGGGGTACAATTGAAGCTTTCTTT	CAWKSGGTIEAFF
NA	NA	TRBV5-1	TRBJ2-3	TGCGCCACCCGACAACAAATCACAGATACGCAGTATTTT	CATRQQITDTQYF
TRBD1	NA	TRBV7-2	TRBJ2-7	TGTGCCAGCAGCCCGGCGAGGGGGACAGGGGTCGAGCAGTACTTC	CASSPARGTGVEQYF
NA	NA	TRBV11-3	TRBJ2-7	TGTGCCAGCAGCTTAGGCGGGATGGCCGAGCAGTACTTC	CASSLGGMAEQYF
NA	NA	TRBV4-1	TRBJ2-7	TGCGCCAGCAGCCAAGTCCCTAGCTCCTACGAGCAGTACTTC	CASSQVPSSYEQYF
TRBD2	NA	TRBV25-1	TRBJ2-7	TGTGCCAGCAGTGAATCAGGGAGGCGGGGGGCTTCCTACGAGCAGTACTTC	CASSESGRRGASYEQYF
TRBD1	few	TRBV29-1	TRBJ1-6	TGCAGCGTTGCGGTAGGGGCAGGGGGAAATTCACCCCTCCACTTT	CSVAVGAGGNSPLHF
TRBD1	NA	TRBV5-6	TRBJ1-1	TGTGCCAGCAGCTTGGGGGGAGGACAGGGATTAACTGAAGCTTTCTTT	CASSLGGGQGLTEAFF
TRBD2	NA	TRBV7-3	TRBJ2-1	TGTGCCAGCAGCTTAACACGGGGGGGGGACTGGAATGAGCAGTTCTTC	CASSLTRGGDWNEQFF
NA	NA	TRBV6-6	TRBJ1-1	TGTGCCAGCAGTTACGCGTCCCCCGCCACTGAAGCTTTCTTT	CASSYASPATEAFF
TRBD2	NA	TRBV11-1	TRBJ2-1	TGTGCCAGCAGCTTAAGCGGGGGGGACGGTGAGCAGTTCTTC	CASSLSGGDGEQFF
NA	NA	TRBV25-1	TRBJ1-3	TGTGCCAGCAGTGGATTACAGTTTTCCGGAAACACCATATATTTT	CASSGLQFSGNTIYF
NA	NA	TRBV6-5	TRBJ1-5	TGTGCCAGCAGTTACCATACAGGGTTGGATCAGCCCCAGCATTTT	CASSYHTGLDQPQHF
NA	NA	TRBV4-3	TRBJ1-2	TGCGCCAGCAGCCAAGATAAGATAGCTAACTATGGCTACACCTTC	CASSQDKIANYGYTF
TRBD1	medium-sized	TRBV6-4	TRBJ2-2	TGTGCCAGCAGTGGGACAGGAGAAACCGGGGAGCTGTTTTTT	CASSGTGETGELFF
NA	NA	TRBV27	TRBJ1-1	TGTGCCAGCAGTTTGTCCCCGGCAGGGCGCATGAACACTGAAGCTTTCTTT	CASSLSPAGRMNTEAFF
TRBD2	NA	TRBV11-1	TRBJ2-7	TGTGCCAGCAGCAACCCACGGGCGACTAGCATCTACGAGCAGTACTTC	CASSNPRATSIYEQYF
NA	NA	TRBV27	TRBJ2-1	TGTGCCAGCAGTTTTCTCGGTTCGGACAATGAGCAGTTCTTC	CASSFLGSDNEQFF
NA	NA	TRBV7-2	TRBJ2-2	TGTGCCAGCAGCTTAGTTTCAAACACCGGGGAGCTGTTTTTT	CASSLVSNTGELFF
TRBD1	NA	TRBV27	TRBJ1-6	TGTGCCAGCAGTTTTGGACAGGGCATCTTACCCCTCCACTTT	CASSFGQGILPLHF
NA	once	TRBV2	TRBJ1-2	TGTGCCAGCACTGACATCTATGGCTACACCTTC	CASTDIYGYTF
TRBD1	NA	TRBV4-1	TRBJ1-1	TGCGCCAGCAGTCTGAGACTTAGCCAGGGGGGTGAAGCTTTCTTT	CASSLRLSQGGEAFF
NA	NA	TRBV4-3	TRBJ2-2	TGCGCCAGCAGCCAAAGCACGGTATCCGGGGAGCTGTTTTTT	CASSQSTVSGELFF
TRBD2	once	TRBV9	TRBJ2-2	TGTGCCAGCCAGACCGGGGGGAGGACCGGGGAGCTGTTTTTT	CASQTGGRTGELFF
TRBD1	NA	TRBV7-3	TRBJ1-1	TGTGCCAGCAGCTTAGCGGGACAGACGATTACTGAAGCTTTCTTT	CASSLAGQTITEAFF
NA	NA	TRBV11-2	TRBJ1-6	TGTGCCAGCAGCCGACTCCCGCAGGGCCTGGCCCTCCACTTT	CASSRLPQGLALHF
NA	NA	TRBV5-1	TRBJ1-4	TGCGCCAGCAGCAATGCGGATCCAACTAATGAAAAACTGTTTTTT	CASSNADPTNEKLFF
NA	NA	TRBV19	TRBJ1-1	TGTGCCAGTAGGACAGGGAACACTGAAGCTTTCTTT	CASRTGNTEAFF
TRBD1	NA	TRBV5-6	TRBJ2-7	TGTGCCAGCAGCTTCCCGGGACAGCTCTACGAGCAGTACTTC	CASSFPGQLYEQYF
NA	NA	TRBV15	TRBJ2-3	TGTGCCACCAGCAGAGCCGGGGGTCCCCCTTCAGATACGCAGTATTTT	CATSRAGGPPSDTQYF
NA	NA	TRBV6-5	TRBJ1-1	TGTGCCAGCACCCCGTATTCGGGAGGGACTGAAGCTTTCTTT	CASTPYSGGTEAFF
TRBD1	NA	TRBV5-1	TRBJ2-7	TGCGCCAGCAGAAGTGAGGCGACAGGGTGGTATCCCTCCTCCTACGAGCAGTACTTC	CASRSEATGWYPSSYEQYF
TRBD1	NA	TRBV23-1	TRBJ2-7	TGCGCCAGCAAGACGCAGGGGGCGAGAATGGGGGAGGAGTACGAGCAGTACTTC	CASKTQGARMGEEYEQYF
TRBD1	NA	TRBV5-6	TRBJ2-7	TGTGCCAGCAGCTTGGTGGGACAGGGGACCTCCTACGAGCAGTACTTC	CASSLVGQGTSYEQYF
NA	NA	TRBV7-9	TRBJ1-1	TGTGCCAGCAGCTTAGTTGGGGGGGTGAACACTGAAGCTTTCTTT	CASSLVGGVNTEAFF
TRBD1	NA	TRBV7-9	TRBJ2-3	TGTGCCAGCAGCTTCCCGGACAGGGGGAGCACAGATACGCAGTATTTT	CASSFPDRGSTDTQYF
NA	once	TRBV7-2	TRBJ1-6	TGTGCCAGCAGCTTAAGGCCGGAGAATAATTCACCCCTCCACTTT	CASSLRPENNSPLHF
NA	NA	TRBV29-1	TRBJ1-2	TGCAGCGTGGTATGGGGGAGGGAGAGCTACACCTTC	CSVVWGRESYTF
TRBD1	NA	TRBV19	TRBJ2-7	TGTGCCAGTAGTTCGACAGGGGGCCCTAGCTCCTACGAGCAGTACTTC	CASSSTGGPSSYEQYF
NA	NA	TRBV6-5	TRBJ2-7	TGTGCCAGCAGTTACTCGGAGGTCTCCTACGAGCAGTACTTC	CASSYSEVSYEQYF
TRBD2	NA	TRBV6-6	TRBJ2-5	TGTGCCAGCAGTTACTCAGCGGGGGGGGAGACCCAGTACTTC	CASSYSAGGETQYF
NA	once	TRBV19	TRBJ1-4	TGTGCCAGTAGTATTAATCGGGGTGAAAAACTGTTTTTT	CASSINRGEKLFF
TRBD2	NA	TRBV6-5	TRBJ2-3	TGTGCCAGCAGTTACTCCGCGGGGGGAATCACAGATACGCAGTATTTT	CASSYSAGGITDTQYF
NA	NA	TRBV7-8	TRBJ1-5	TGTGCCAGCAGCCCGATCCCGGGAGTAAGCAATCAGCCCCAGCATTTT	CASSPIPGVSNQPQHF
TRBD1	NA	TRBV20-1	TRBJ2-7	TGCAGTTTTGGACAGGGAGAAGAGCAGTACTTC	CSFGQGEEQYF
TRBD2	once	TRBV7-7	TRBJ2-1	TGTGCTAGCAGCTTAGCCGGACTAGCGGGGTTCAATGAGCAGTTCTTC	CASSLAGLAGFNEQFF
TRBD1	NA	TRBV25-1	TRBJ2-7	TGTGCCAGCAGTCACGGGACAGTCGGCCCCTACGAGCAGTACTTC	CASSHGTVGPYEQYF
TRBD1	NA	TRBV7-3	TRBJ2-5	TGTGCCAGCAGCTTGGGCAGGGGGATATCGGAGACCCAGTACTTC	CASSLGRGISETQYF
NA	NA	TRBV19	TRBJ1-4	TGTGCCAGTAGTATAGACCCGGGACACCGACCGGCTAATGAAAAACTGTTTTTT	CASSIDPGHRPANEKLFF
NA	NA	TRBV5-4	TRBJ2-3	TGTGCCAGCAGCTTGGGGCAGGTCCCAGATACGCAGTATTTT	CASSLGQVPDTQYF
TRBD1	NA	TRBV7-2	TRBJ2-7	TGTGCCAGCAGCCGGGACAGGCAGGGCTCCTACGAGCAGTACTTC	CASSRDRQGSYEQYF